Each of the 13 T cell receptor beta chains below was sequenced from the same sample in a study of brain T cells in children with intractable seizures. The protocol was immunoSEQ multiplex PCR, while the TCRdb copy is restricted to in-frame clones and leaves out a portion. The repertoire holds approximately 110,000 clones, with around 94% as singletons. Here the sequenced sample was peripheral blood, taken at surgery. The source is a boy less than two years old with hemimegalencephaly and intractable seizures.

The genes are TRBV28 and TRBJ1-2, with 7 positions matching TRBD1. Germline CDR1 reads MDHEN; CDR2 reads SYDVKM. The CDR3 is 12 residues long. Germline trimming cut 4 bases from V and 4 bases from J; bases unmatched to any gene: 0. The CDR3, as DNA: TGTGCCAGCAGTTGGGACAGCTATGGCTACACCTTC. Its translation is CASSWDSYGYTF.

This chain connects TRBV7-9 to TRBJ2-2; 9 bases map to TRBD2. CDR3 size: 17 residues. V lost 4 bases to trimming and J lost 7 bases; unmatched junction nucleotides: 13. Germline assignment: CDR1 SEHNR and CDR2 FQNEAQ (reference sequence). CDR3 residues: CASSSPYGGRADGELFF. In nucleotides, the CDR3 is TGTGCCAGCAGCTCTCCATACGGCGGGAGGGCCGACGGGGAGCTGTTTTTT.

The rearrangement joins TRBV14 to TRBJ2-7, with a weak D call TRBD2 (6 bases). V gave up 4 bases and J gave up 0 bases, with 10 bases separating them. The CDR3 is made up of 14 amino acids. The V gene's germline CDR1 is SGHDN and CDR2 FVKESK. The CDR3: CASSPGTYSYEQYF. CDR3 DNA: TGTGCCAGCAGCCCCGGGACTTACTCCTACGAGCAGTACTTC.

The chain is built from TRBV28 and TRBJ1-3; a weak D match, TRBD1 (5 bases). Germline-derived CDR1 and CDR2 are MDHEN and SYDVKM. V was trimmed by 5 bases and J by 0 bases, leaving 8 bases between them. The CDR3 loop spans 14 amino acids. The chain's CDR3 is CASSPQVSGNTIYF. The DNA for the CDR3 is TGTGCCAGCAGTCCACAGGTCTCTGGAAACACCATATATTTT.

The V and J genes are TRBV11-3 and TRBJ2-1, with TRBD1 matching over 8 bases. The germline V gene encodes CDR1 SGHNT and CDR2 YENEEA. V lost 3 bases, J lost 8 bases, and 6 bases stayed unmatched. The CDR3 is made up of 14 amino acids. The CDR3 region has the DNA TGTGCCAGCAGCTTTAGGCAGGGGGCCGATGAGCAGTTCTTC. It is translated as CASSFRQGADEQFF.

The V gene is TRBV5-1, the J gene TRBJ2-1, with D perhaps matching TRBD2 (6 bases). From germline, CDR1 is SGHRS and CDR2 YFSETQ. Trimming cost V 0 bases and J 6 bases, with 10 bases left between them. This CDR3 is 14 amino acids long. CDR3 protein: CASSLADSGNEQFF. CDR3 DNA: TGCGCCAGCAGCTTGGCTGATAGCGGCAATGAGCAGTTCTTC. Looking up the rest from reference TRBV5-1 and TRBJ2-1 gives the full variable domain: KAGVTQTPRYLIKTRGQQVTLSCSPISGHRSVSWYQQTPGQGLQFLFEYFSETQRNKGNFPGRFSGRQFSNSRSEMNVSTLELGDSALYLCASSLADSGNEQFFGPGTRLTVL.

The table lists this clone with a few counts. The chain employs TRBV27 and TRBJ2-7, with D perhaps given as TRBD1 or TRBD2 (5 bases each). CDR1 MNHEY and CDR2 SMNVEV come from the germline V gene (reference sequence). This CDR3 is built from 14 residues. Trimming pared 6 bases from V and 1 base from J, leaving 13 bases between. Here the CDR3 reads CASRQRDGSYEQYF. The CDR3 nucleotides read TGTGCCAGCAGACAACGGGACGGTTCCTACGAGCAGTACTTC.

The chain uses TRBV7-2 and TRBJ1-5; no clear D gene. The CDR3 is made up of 12 amino acids. V was shortened by 2 bases and J by 6 bases, with 5 bases between the two germline ends. The germline V gene has CDR1 SGHTA and CDR2 FQGNSA. The CDR3 region has the DNA TGTGCCAGCAGCTTATTTGGTCAGCCCCAGCATTTT. This translates into CASSLFGQPQHF.

The chain joins TRBV6-4 to TRBJ2-3; 10 bases are shared with TRBD2. J was trimmed by 1 base and V by 6 bases; bases with no gene match: 4. The germline gives CDR1 MRHNA, CDR2 SNTAGT. This CDR3 comprises 15 residues. The CDR3 sequence is CASRPLAGGTDTQYF. In DNA, the CDR3 is TGTGCCAGCAGACCGCTAGCGGGAGGCACAGATACGCAGTATTTT.

The V gene is TRBV28, the J gene TRBJ2-5, with D perhaps being TRBD1 or TRBD2 (5 bases each). V was trimmed by 5 bases and J by 4 bases, leaving 17 bases between them. CDR1 and CDR2 from the germline V gene are MDHEN and SYDVKM. The CDR3 has 15 amino acids. Written as DNA, the CDR3 is TGTGCCAGCAGTGCCGGGACCCCGGATGTAGAGACCCAGTACTTC. This encodes CASSAGTPDVETQYF.

This clone has only one observation. The rearrangement joins TRBV7-2 to TRBJ2-3; 7 nucleotides line up with TRBD2. This CDR3 spans 15 amino acids. Trimming cost V 5 bases and J 2 bases; bases outside gene matches: 7. The germline V gene encodes CDR1 SGHTA and CDR2 FQGNSA. Here the CDR3 reads CASSLSGGSTDTQYF. In DNA, the CDR3 is TGTGCCAGCAGCCTTTCGGGGGGTTCCACAGATACGCAGTATTTT.

The gene calls are TRBV6-4 and TRBJ2-3; 8 bases match TRBD1. Trimming took 0 bases from V and 1 from J; bases not matched to a gene: 3. Germline CDR1 and CDR2: MRHNA and SNTAGT. CDR3 size: 16 residues. CDR3 DNA sequence: TGTGCCAGCAGTGACTCCGTGACAGGGGGCACAGATACGCAGTATTTT. As protein: CASSDSVTGGTDTQYF.

V usage is TRBV3-1 (or the pseudogene TRBV3-2) and J usage is TRBJ1-2; possibly TRBD1 for D (5 bases). V was cut by 0 bases and J by 4 bases, with 18 bases left in between. Germline loops: CDR1 LGHDT, CDR2 YNNKEL (reference sequence). This CDR3 comprises 17 residues. For the CDR3, the DNA is TGTGCCAGCAGCCAAGAGATGTTAGGAGGGGCTGTCTATGGCTACACCTTC. Amino acid sequence: CASSQEMLGGAVYGYTF.